This TCR beta chain was sequenced for a study of Ad26.COV2.S vaccination and SARS-CoV-2 variants. Regarding the study as a whole: Higher spike-specific TCR breadth was found in vaccine recipients than in placebo recipients.

The treatment is: 15 to 20 received Ad26.COV2.S at low or high dose, single or two shots; a few received placebo; per-sample allocation not given. Samples came from day 63 after the first vaccine or placebo injection. Worth noting for this clone: Its matching antigen is unknown.

Some clones are missing from TCRdb's copy, which holds only in-frame ones; the method was immunoSEQ multiplex PCR. Of about 400,000 clones listed, about nine tenths were seen once; the top ten hold under 2%. The input for sequencing was peripheral blood, taken in a trial of Ad26.COV2.S vaccine versus placebo. This receptor was taken from a person between 18 and 59 years old who received the Ad26.COV2.S COVID-19 vaccine or a placebo.

The CDR3, as DNA: TGTGCCAGCAGCCTCACGGCAGATACGCAGTATTTT. Translating it yields CASSLTADTQYF. The chain uses TRBV3-1 (or the pseudogene TRBV3-2) and TRBJ2-3; D gene unclear. The CDR3 contains 12 residues. With 4 bases removed from V and 4 bases from J, the gap between germline ends came to 6 bases. Germline-derived CDR1 and CDR2 are LGHDT and YNNKEL (reference sequence).